This TCR beta chain stems from a study of OX40 agonist ivuxolimab in advanced cancers. On the study more broadly: An anti-OX40 (CD134) antibody with agonistic activity, ivuxolimab, was administered to patients.

Produced via immunoSEQ multiplex PCR; TCRdb's table is partial and in-frame only. Of 45,000 to 55,000 clones in the sample, 81% are singletons; the top ten hold 5.5% to 7%. Germline V lookup: CDR1 LNHDA, CDR2 SQIVND (reference sequence). The CDR3 extends over 14 amino acids. V was pared by 8 bases and J by 7 bases, with 18 bases between. The chain combines TRBV19 with TRBJ2-1, with D perhaps assigned TRBD1 or TRBD2 (6 bases each). This sequence originates from an adult with an advanced solid tumor such as melanoma, head and neck, liver or kidney cancer. The source was CD4+ or CD8+ T cells sorted from blood, collected in a trial of the OX40 agonist ivuxolimab. The chain's CDR3 is CASVGGMSWNEQFF. CDR3 coding DNA: TGTGCCAGTGTGGGGGGCATGTCGTGGAATGAGCAGTTCTTC.